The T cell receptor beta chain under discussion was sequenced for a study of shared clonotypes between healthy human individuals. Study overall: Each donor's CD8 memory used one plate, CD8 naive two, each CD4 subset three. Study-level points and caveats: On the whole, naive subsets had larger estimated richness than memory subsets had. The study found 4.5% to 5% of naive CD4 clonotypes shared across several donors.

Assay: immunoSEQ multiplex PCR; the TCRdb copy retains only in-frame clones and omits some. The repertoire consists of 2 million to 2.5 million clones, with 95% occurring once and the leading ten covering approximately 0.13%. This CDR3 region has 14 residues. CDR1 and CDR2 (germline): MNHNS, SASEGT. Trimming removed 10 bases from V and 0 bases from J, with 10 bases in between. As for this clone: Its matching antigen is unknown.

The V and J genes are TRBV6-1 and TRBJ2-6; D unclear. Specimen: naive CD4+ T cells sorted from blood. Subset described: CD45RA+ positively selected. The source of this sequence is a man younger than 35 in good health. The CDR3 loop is CATLQVSGANVLTF. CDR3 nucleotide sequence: TGTGCCACCTTGCAGGTCTCTGGGGCCAACGTCCTGACTTTC.